The source of this TCR beta chain is a study of blood T cell repertoires in COVID-19. Across the whole study: COVID-19 samples, acute and convalescent, were from the United States, Italy and Spain. In each case, the material was cDNA or gDNA derived from T cells, B-cell-depleted T cells, or PBMCs.

Authors' data handling: Nucleated cell number was recorded as an estimate derived from reference gene primer amplification. Clones were read by immunoSEQ multiplex PCR, and TCRdb kept only the in-frame ones, dropping some. For V, J and clone size, that table is used; D and trimming come from the DNA. The sample lists some 320,000 clones; about 90% were seen once. Germline trimming cut 4 bases from V and 1 base from J; bases unmatched to any gene: 7. This CDR3 comprises 17 residues. The V gene's germline CDR1 is LGHNA and CDR2 YNFKEQ. The origin of this receptor is a woman between 45 and 60 years old who had recovered from COVID-19. The rearrangement joins TRBV4-2 to TRBJ2-2, with TRBD1 matching over 9 bases. The material sequenced was peripheral blood. DNA for the CDR3: TGTGCCAGCAGCCTCCCCGGGACAGGGATGAACACCGGGGAGCTGTTTTTT. Encoded protein: CASSLPGTGMNTGELFF.